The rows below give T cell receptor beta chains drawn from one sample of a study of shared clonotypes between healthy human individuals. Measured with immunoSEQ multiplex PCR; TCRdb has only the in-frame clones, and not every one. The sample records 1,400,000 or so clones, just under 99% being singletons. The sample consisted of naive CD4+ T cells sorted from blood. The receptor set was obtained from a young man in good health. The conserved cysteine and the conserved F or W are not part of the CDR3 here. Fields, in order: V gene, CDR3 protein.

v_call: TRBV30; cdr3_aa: AWRWGTQSYEQY
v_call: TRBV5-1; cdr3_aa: ASSPWLAGQSYEQY
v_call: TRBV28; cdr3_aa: ASGQPWGYEQY
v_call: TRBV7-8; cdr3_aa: ASIPTRVVSGANVLT
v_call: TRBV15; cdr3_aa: ATSRGGGYGYT
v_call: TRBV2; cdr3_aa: ASSEPTSGRNTGELF
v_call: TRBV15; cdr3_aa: ATRRDRPNTGELF
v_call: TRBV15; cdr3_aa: ATSRVVGAKSSYEQY
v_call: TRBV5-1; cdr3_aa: ASSLGTGAEAF
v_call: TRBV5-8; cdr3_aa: ASSLGTGWITNEKLF
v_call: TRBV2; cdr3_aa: ASCLEGSSYNEQF
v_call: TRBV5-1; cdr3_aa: ASSLEPAELFEQY
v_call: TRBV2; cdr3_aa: ASSEELGSNTIY
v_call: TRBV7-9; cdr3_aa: ASSQGGLAGVFHEQY
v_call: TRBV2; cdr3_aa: ASSVNQDGYT
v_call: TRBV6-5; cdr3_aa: ASSPPGIRHNEQF
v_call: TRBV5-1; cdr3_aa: ASSFQGARTDTQY
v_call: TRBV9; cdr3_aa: ASSGGGPYQDTQY
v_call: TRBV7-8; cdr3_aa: ASSLSLGGGNYGYT
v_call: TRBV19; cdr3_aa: AAGYNEQF
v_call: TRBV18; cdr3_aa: ASSPSTGNEKLF
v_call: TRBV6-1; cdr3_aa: ASSAILAGSSRFEQF
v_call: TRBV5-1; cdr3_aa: ASRGAAGTDTQY
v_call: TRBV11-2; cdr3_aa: ASSSPQGMAKTQY
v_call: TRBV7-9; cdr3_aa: ATRERERSGELF
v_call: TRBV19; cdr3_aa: ASSLSGVGDTQY
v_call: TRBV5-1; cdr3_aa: ASSFRTSGTTYEQY
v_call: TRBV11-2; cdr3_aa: ASSRGVDNRQNTEAF
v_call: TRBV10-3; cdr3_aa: ASRGRGVAIAYEQY
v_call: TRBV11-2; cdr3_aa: ASSQAGVRKAF
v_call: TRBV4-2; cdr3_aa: ASSQGTDYAGEGEQY
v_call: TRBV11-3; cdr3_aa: ASSLRTGGADTQY
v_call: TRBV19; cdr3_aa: ASSPRTSGYNEQF
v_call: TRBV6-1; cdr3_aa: ASTWGGTQETQY
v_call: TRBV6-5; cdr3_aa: ASSSRGRGGYT
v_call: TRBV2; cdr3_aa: ASRSLIRTEKLF
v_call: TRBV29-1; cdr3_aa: SVESTSGSDEQF
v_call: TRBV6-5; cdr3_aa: ASSYLGTSSSYEQY
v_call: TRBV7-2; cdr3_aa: ASSARVTETGELF
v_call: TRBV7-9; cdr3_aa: ASSWGTSGGYGYT
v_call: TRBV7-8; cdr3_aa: ASRGLGNTIY
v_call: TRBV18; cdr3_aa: ASSPRTSGFANTGELF
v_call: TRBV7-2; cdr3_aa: ASSLVRQKYQETQY
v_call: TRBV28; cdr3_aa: ASRGTSSYEQY
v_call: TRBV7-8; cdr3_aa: ASSLGIDRVDPQY
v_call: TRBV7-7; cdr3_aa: ASSLTVEGTTENTEAF
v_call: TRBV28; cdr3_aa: ASSLGQNTGELF
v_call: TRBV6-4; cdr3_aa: ASSVRLAGPYEQY
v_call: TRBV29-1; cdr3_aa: SVDEGGTDTQY
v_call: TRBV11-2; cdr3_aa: ASSSIAGREYEQY
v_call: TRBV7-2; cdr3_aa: ASSLGSTRASYNEQF
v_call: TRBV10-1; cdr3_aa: ASSWERGGDTQY
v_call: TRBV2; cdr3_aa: ASSETTYTGELF
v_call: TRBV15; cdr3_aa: ATSTTLAGWDNEQF
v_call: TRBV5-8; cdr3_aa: ASSLLSSYNEQF